Presented here are 25 T cell receptor beta chains from one specimen sequenced in a study of T-cell reconstitution after alpha-beta-depleted transplantation in children. TCRbeta library construction was performed incorporating unique molecular identifiers. TCRdb re-derived calls from the PCR reads in MiXCR, one entry per CDR3 protein. The sample has hundreds of thousands of distinct CDR3 sequences, 10% to 13% seen once; the top ten hold about 2.1%. This specimen consisted of PBMCs, obtained before TCRalphabeta/CD19-depleted stem cell transplant. These receptors originate from a child aged 2-15 years with inherited bone marrow failure, due to receive a stem cell transplant.

This clonotype turned up a few times. The genes are TRBV11-2 and TRBJ2-7; 8 bases align to TRBD1. Germline values: CDR1 SGHAT, CDR2 FQNNGV. This CDR3 region has 15 residues. Trimming cost V 3 bases and J 0 bases; bases outside gene matches: 4. CDR3 nucleotides: TGTGCCAGCAGCTTCACAGGGGGAGACTCCTACGAGCAGTACTTC. Encoded protein: CASSFTGGDSYEQYF.

This clonotype came up many times. The rearrangement links TRBV15 to TRBJ2-2; a possible D gene is TRBD1 (5 bases). V was pared by 3 bases and J by 7 bases, with 9 bases between. CDR3 length: 13 amino acids. Per the germline V gene, CDR1 is LNHNV and CDR2 is YYDKDF (reference sequence). The CDR3 nucleotides read TGTGCCACCAGCAGGTTAAGGGGCGGGGAGCTGTTTTTT. Its translation is CATSRLRGGELFF. Full variable domain (rest looked up from reference TRBV15 and TRBJ2-2): DAMVIQNPRYQVTQFGKPVTLSCSQTLNHNVMYWYQQKSSQAPKLLFHYYDKDFNNEADTPDNFQSRRPNTSFCFLDIRSPGLGDTAMYLCATSRLRGGELFFGEGSRLTVL.

Many counts were recorded for this clonotype. The DNA for the CDR3 is TGCAGTGCTAGAGATTTTCAGGGGGTACCGAACACTGAAGCTTTCTTT. This encodes CSARDFQGVPNTEAFF. The V gene is TRBV20-1, the J gene TRBJ1-1; 7 bases map to TRBD1. The V gene end was trimmed by 0 bases and the J gene end by 1 base; junction bases not matched to a gene: 8. This CDR3 is built from 16 residues. Germline CDR1 reads DFQATT; CDR2 reads SNEGSKA (reference sequence).

This clonotype has a count of ten or more. J is TRBJ2-1 and V is TRBV7-2; D is perhaps TRBD2 (5 bases). CDR1 is SGHTA and CDR2 is FQGNSA in the germline V gene. This CDR3 has 14 residues. With 5 bases removed from V and 7 bases from J, the gap between germline ends came to 15 bases. CDR3 coding DNA: TGTGCCAGCAGCCCTTATTCTAGCAAGAATGAGCAGTTCTTC. Its protein product is CASSPYSSKNEQFF.

The chain is built from TRBV3-1 and TRBJ2-3, with a tentative D call TRBD1 (6 bases). The CDR3 spans 19 residues. CDR1 is LGHDT and CDR2 is YNNKEL in the germline V gene (reference sequence). Trimming removed 8 bases at V and 0 bases at J, with 27 bases between. The CDR3 sequence is CASCFWAEGVSPSTDTQYF. CDR3 DNA sequence: TGTGCCAGCTGTTTTTGGGCCGAGGGGGTTTCCCCTAGCACAGATACGCAGTATTTT.

This clonotype was seen ten or more times. V and J are TRBV5-1 and TRBJ1-6; D might be TRBD1 (5 bases). V was pared by 2 bases and J by 10 bases, with 10 bases between. Germline V gene lookup returns CDR1 SGHRS and CDR2 YFSETQ. The CDR3 covers 13 residues. The CDR3 coding sequence is TGCGCCAGCAGCTTAGTATGGGACTCACCCCTCCACTTT. Translating it yields CASSLVWDSPLHF.

Only a few counts were recorded for this clonotype. CDR3 region: CASSLGVSGSAGETQYF. The CDR3 region has the DNA TGCGCCAGCAGCTTGGGGGTTTCGGGATCCGCGGGTGAGACCCAGTACTTC. The chain is built from TRBV5-1 and TRBJ2-5, with D maybe TRBD2 (5 bases). This CDR3 has 17 amino acids. Germline values: CDR1 SGHRS, CDR2 YFSETQ. V lost 0 bases, J lost 5 bases, and 20 bases lay in between.

This clonotype turned up a few times. This sequence joins TRBV5-1 and TRBJ2-5; TRBD2 is a possible D gene (6 bases). Germline V gives CDR1 SGHRS, CDR2 YFSETQ. The CDR3 loop spans 15 amino acids. V was trimmed by 4 bases and J by 4 bases, leaving 17 bases between them. The chain's CDR3 is CASSEELAYIETQYF. For the CDR3, the DNA is TGCGCCAGCAGCGAGGAGCTAGCGTACATAGAGACCCAGTACTTC.

This clonotype was recorded a few times. The chain joins TRBV2 to TRBJ1-6, with no clear D. Germline V gives CDR1 SNHLY, CDR2 FYNNEI. The CDR3 covers 15 residues. Trimming took 3 bases from V and 0 from J, leaving 6 bases between them. CDR3 sequence reads: CASSDWSSYNSPLHF. Written as DNA, the CDR3 is TGTGCCAGCAGTGACTGGAGCTCCTATAATTCACCCCTCCACTTT.

This clonotype appeared many times. The rearrangement uses TRBV5-1 and TRBJ2-7; 10 bases match TRBD2. CDR3 length equals 16 residues. Germline-derived CDR1 and CDR2 are SGHRS and YFSETQ. After removal of 0 bases from V and 0 bases from J, the junction contained 3 bases not matched to a gene. CDR3 sequence (DNA): TGCGCCAGCAGCTTGGTCCCTAGCGGGAGCTCCTACGAGCAGTACTTC. Translating gives CASSLVPSGSSYEQYF. The full variable domain, in which reference TRBV5-1 and TRBJ2-7 provide the parts outside the CDR3, is KAGVTQTPRYLIKTRGQQVTLSCSPISGHRSVSWYQQTPGQGLQFLFEYFSETQRNKGNFPGRFSGRQFSNSRSEMNVSTLELGDSALYLCASSLVPSGSSYEQYFGPGTRLTVT.

This clonotype has ten or more counts. The J gene is TRBJ2-3, the V gene TRBV12-3 or TRBV12-4; D gene unclear. This CDR3 has 15 residues. Trimming removed 5 bases from V and 3 bases from J, with 15 bases in between. The CDR3 DNA follows: TGTGCCAGCAGTCTAACGGGCCCGAAAACAGATACGCAGTATTTT. This gives the protein CASSLTGPKTDTQYF.

This clonotype has ten or more counts. V is TRBV27 and J is TRBJ2-4, with D perhaps given as TRBD1 or TRBD2 (5 bases each). Trimming stripped 3 bases from V and 15 bases from J, with 18 bases between. There are 13 residues in the CDR3. Per germline, CDR1 MNHEY and CDR2 SMNVEV (reference sequence). Here the CDR3 reads CASSFPPPGRLYF. CDR3 coding DNA: TGTGCCAGCAGTTTCCCTCCTCCGGGACGGCTGTACTTC.

This clonotype has ten or more counts. The chain combines TRBV6-2 or TRBV6-3 with TRBJ1-5; possibly TRBD1 for D (5 bases). The V gene's germline CDR1 is MNHEY and CDR2 SVGEGT. The ends were cut back, 2 bases at V and 4 bases at J, with 12 bases in the middle. This CDR3 spans 15 amino acids. Here the CDR3 DNA reads TGTGCCAGCAGTTACGACGACCGGACAAATCAGCCCCAGCATTTT. This encodes CASSYDDRTNQPQHF.

The table lists this clonotype with many counts. The V and J genes are TRBV20-1 and TRBJ2-1; D is unresolved. Germline CDR1 reads DFQATT; CDR2 reads SNEGSKA (reference sequence). V lost 3 bases, J lost 0 bases, and 12 bases lay in between. The CDR3 spans 15 residues. The CDR3 region has the DNA TGCAGTGCTAGGGCCAGCCAGAGCTCCTACAATGAGCAGTTCTTC. The encoded protein is CSARASQSSYNEQFF.

The rearrangement joins TRBV29-1 to TRBJ1-2; D unresolved. CDR1 SQVTM and CDR2 ANQGSEA come from the germline V gene. CDR3 length equals 13 residues. The ends were cut back, 5 bases at V and 0 bases at J, with 10 bases in the middle. The CDR3 reads CSVKRGANYGYTF. CDR3 in DNA: TGCAGCGTTAAACGGGGTGCTAACTATGGCTACACCTTC.

This clonotype was counted at least ten times. The V gene is TRBV6-1, the J gene TRBJ1-1; TRBD1 matches 10 bases. This CDR3 is built from 16 residues. Losses at the gene ends were 6 bases for V and 6 bases for J; bases not matched to a gene: 13. CDR1 is MNHNS, CDR2 SASEGT, per germline. As DNA, the CDR3 is TGTGCCAGCAGCCTGAACCCCGGGACAGGGGTCGCTGAAGCTTTCTTT. Its translation: CASSLNPGTGVAEAFF.

The chain has TRBV4-3 and TRBJ2-2; 7 bases are shared with TRBD2. The CDR3 has 17 amino acids. In germline, CDR1 is LGHNA, CDR2 YSLEER. Unmatched junction bases numbered 8, after V lost 4 bases and J lost 0 bases. The CDR3 region is CASSPPGSGANTGELFF. In DNA, the CDR3 is TGCGCCAGCAGCCCCCCCGGGAGCGGGGCGAACACCGGGGAGCTGTTTTTT.

This clonotype was counted ten times or more. The J gene is TRBJ1-4, the V gene TRBV20-1; TRBD1 aligns across 11 bases. Trimming removed 6 bases from V and 7 bases from J; junction bases left unmatched: 1. This CDR3 is 12 amino acids long. CDR1 DFQATT and CDR2 SNEGSKA come from the germline V gene (reference sequence). The CDR3 loop is CSAGTGGEKLFF. The CDR3 DNA follows: TGCAGTGCCGGGACAGGGGGTGAAAAACTGTTTTTT.

This clonotype was seen ten or more times. The rearrangement links TRBV28 to TRBJ2-7, with 7 bases matching TRBD2. CDR1 MDHEN and CDR2 SYDVKM come from the germline V gene. The trim removed 10 bases at V and 4 bases at J, leaving 10 bases unmatched. CDR3 length: 13 residues. The CDR3 reads CATELTSEYEQYF. In nucleotides, the CDR3 is TGTGCCACCGAACTCACTAGCGAGTACGAGCAGTACTTC.

The chain carries TRBV7-9 and TRBJ2-6, with D tentatively TRBD1 or TRBD2 (5 bases each). The V end was cut by 7 bases, the J end by 0 bases, with 13 bases between. The CDR3 is 16 residues long. Germline V gene data show CDR1 as SEHNR and CDR2 as FQNEAQ (reference sequence). As DNA, the CDR3 is TGTGCCAGCACCGGGACCGATAGCTCTGGGGCCAACGTCCTGACTTTC. Translating it yields CASTGTDSSGANVLTF.

This clonotype was seen more than once but under ten times. The chain has TRBV15 and TRBJ2-1; D might be TRBD1 or TRBD2, each matching 5 bases. The CDR3 runs to 14 residues. CDR1 and CDR2 (germline): LNHNV, YYDKDF (reference sequence). Trimming pared 5 bases from V and 9 bases from J, leaving 17 bases between. The CDR3 nucleotides read TGTGCCACCAGCGTCGGGACCGTTCAAGGTGAGCAGTTCTTC. The encoded protein is CATSVGTVQGEQFF.

This clonotype was observed at least ten times. The chain carries TRBV5-4 and TRBJ2-3; D is unresolved. The CDR3 contains 17 residues. The ends were cut back, 1 base at V and 0 bases at J, with 15 bases in the middle. Per the germline V gene, CDR1 is SGHNT and CDR2 is YYREEE (reference sequence). CDR3: CASSLWLRTESTDTQYF. The CDR3 region has the DNA TGTGCCAGCAGCTTGTGGTTGCGAACAGAGAGCACAGATACGCAGTATTTT.

This clonotype has at least ten counts. The rearrangement joins TRBV20-1 to TRBJ1-4; D perhaps matches TRBD1 (5 bases). Germline V CDR1 and CDR2: DFQATT, SNEGSKA (reference sequence). V gave up 1 base and J gave up 6 bases, with 12 bases separating them. The CDR3 contains 14 residues. Here the CDR3 reads CSARVAGIYEKLFF. CDR3 sequence (DNA): TGCAGTGCTAGAGTAGCAGGGATATATGAAAAACTGTTTTTT.

The chain is built from TRBV5-1 and TRBJ1-2; D unresolved. Deletions cut 0 bases from V and 8 bases from J, with 8 bases between. Germline lookup yields CDR1 SGHRS and CDR2 YFSETQ. The CDR3 spans 12 residues. This CDR3 is CASSLDGVGYTF. The CDR3 DNA reads as TGCGCCAGCAGCTTGGATGGGGTCGGCTACACCTTC.

The CDR3 DNA is TGTGCCAGCAGCCTCCCAACGGGTAGCGGTAGCACAGATACGCAGTATTTT. It translates to CASSLPTGSGSTDTQYF. The chain employs TRBV11-2 and TRBJ2-3; tentatively, D is TRBD2 (6 bases). CDR3 length: 17 amino acids. Germline CDR1 is SGHAT and CDR2 is FQNNGV. The V and J ends lost 5 bases and 0 bases respectively, with 18 bases between them.